A single sample gave rise to the 26 T cell receptor beta chains below, sequenced in a study of early T cells in non-severe SARS-CoV-2 infection. One entry per CDR3 protein results from TCRdb running MiXCR on the 5' RACE reads. The table has 100,000 to 150,000 distinct CDR3 sequences, about 15% seen once. The sample was whole blood. The receptors were gathered from an adult who was a healthcare worker with PCR-confirmed SARS-CoV-2 infection or an uninfected control (not recorded which).

The chain uses TRBV5-1 and TRBJ2-7; D may match TRBD1 or TRBD2 (5 bases each). The CDR3 is 14 residues long. The germline V and J ends were trimmed by 6 bases and 7 bases, with 20 bases remaining between them. Germline-derived CDR1 and CDR2 are SGHRS and YFSETQ. The CDR3 sequence is CASTPGTVDDEQYF. The CDR3 bases are TGCGCCAGCACCCCGGGGACGGTGGATGATGAGCAGTACTTC.

The chain couples TRBV19 to TRBJ1-2, with TRBD1 matching over 8 bases. The V segment lost 5 bases and the J segment 5 bases; nucleotides outside the gene matches: 16. The CDR3 consists of 17 residues. Germline V gene lookup returns CDR1 LNHDA and CDR2 SQIVND (reference sequence). Here the CDR3 reads CASSSDRAGTLRYGYTF. The CDR3 DNA reads TGTGCCAGTAGTTCGGACAGGGCGGGGACTTTACGATATGGCTACACCTTC. Full variable domain (missing parts from reference TRBV19 and TRBJ1-2): DGGITQSPKYLFRKEGQNVTLSCEQNLNHDAMYWYRQDPGQGLRLIYYSQIVNDFQKGDIAEGYSVSREKKESFPLTVTSAQKNPTAFYLCASSSDRAGTLRYGYTFGSGTRLTVV.

Only a few counts were recorded for this clonotype. V usage is TRBV5-1 and J usage is TRBJ1-1; D is unresolved. V lost 5 bases to trimming and J lost 1 base, with 9 bases between them. The CDR3 contains 13 residues. Germline V CDR1 and CDR2: SGHRS, YFSETQ. In nucleotides, the CDR3 is TGCGCCAGCAGGTTGACGGGGAACACTGAAGCTTTCTTT. Amino acids: CASRLTGNTEAFF.

This chain joins TRBV6-6 and TRBJ2-2, with 12 bases identical to TRBD2. V was pared by 8 bases and J by 5 bases, with 15 bases of the junction left unmatched. This CDR3 contains 18 residues. The germline gives CDR1 MNHNY, CDR2 SVGAGI (reference sequence). This CDR3 is CASRPTNLAGGRTGELFF. The CDR3 nucleotides are TGTGCCAGCCGCCCCACCAACCTAGCGGGGGGGCGAACCGGGGAGCTGTTTTTT.

The chain links TRBV10-3 to TRBJ2-1; 7 bases are a match to TRBD1. The CDR3 is made up of 13 amino acids. Per germline, CDR1 ENHRY and CDR2 SYGVKD. Trimming took 6 bases from V and 5 from J; bases not matched to a gene: 4. The CDR3 DNA is TGTGCCATCAGGGCCACAGGGGACAATGAGCAGTTCTTC. As protein: CAIRATGDNEQFF.

This sequence joins TRBV29-1 and TRBJ1-1, with unresolved D. CDR1 SQVTM and CDR2 ANQGSEA come from the germline V gene. V lost 3 bases to trimming and J lost 10 bases, with 3 bases between them. CDR3 length equals 8 residues. CDR3 sequence reads: CSVDLAFF. DNA for the CDR3: TGCAGCGTTGACTTAGCTTTCTTT.

There are a few counts of this clonotype. The rearrangement links TRBV7-9 to TRBJ1-4; D is unclear. Trimming left V 5 bases short and J 8 bases short, with 21 bases between. Germline V gives CDR1 SEHNR, CDR2 FQNEAQ (reference sequence). The CDR3 has 16 amino acids. CDR3 sequence reads: CASSPNLEDVEEKLFF. CDR3 DNA: TGTGCCAGCAGCCCGAACCTCGAAGACGTGGAGGAAAAACTGTTTTTT.

In this sample, this clonotype turned up many times. The V gene is TRBV27, the J gene TRBJ2-1; a weak D match, TRBD2 (6 bases). Germline V gives CDR1 MNHEY, CDR2 SMNVEV (reference sequence). The CDR3 length is 15 residues. The V gene lost 8 bases and the J gene lost 2 bases, with 16 bases spanning the gap. The CDR3 nucleotides read TGTGCCAGCGGGCTCGGGGGTGATGCCTACAATGAGCAGTTCTTC. Protein: CASGLGGDAYNEQFF.

The rearrangement links TRBV5-4 to TRBJ1-2, with 10 bases identical to TRBD1. This CDR3 region has 16 residues. Germline V gives CDR1 SGHNT, CDR2 YYREEE (reference sequence). V lost 0 bases to trimming and J lost 4 bases; unmatched junction nucleotides: 6. The CDR3 region has the DNA TGTGCCAGCAGCTTGGCCCGGGGACAGGGGTTCTATGGCTACACCTTC. Its protein product is CASSLARGQGFYGYTF.

In this sample, this clonotype turned up many times. The rearrangement uses TRBV29-1 and TRBJ2-3; 13 nucleotides align to TRBD2. The V segment lost 8 bases and the J segment 1 base; nucleotides outside the gene matches: 3. This CDR3 comprises 14 residues. Per germline, CDR1 SQVTM and CDR2 ANQGSEA. CDR3 region: CSTGTSGGTDTQYF. The CDR3 coding sequence is TGCAGCACCGGGACTAGCGGGGGCACAGATACGCAGTATTTT.

V and J are TRBV30 and TRBJ2-1, with TRBD2 as a possible D gene (6 bases). The CDR3 totals 13 residues. Germline V lookup: CDR1 GTSNPN, CDR2 SVGIG (reference sequence). V gave up 3 bases and J gave up 9 bases, with 15 bases separating them. The CDR3 region has the DNA TGTGCCTGGAGCCTCACCATCGGGGGTGAGCAGTTCTTC. The encoded protein is CAWSLTIGGEQFF.

There are many counts of this clonotype. The gene calls are TRBV3-1 and TRBJ1-5, with a possible D match to TRBD1 (5 bases). Trimming took 4 bases from V and 1 from J, leaving 5 bases between them. The CDR3 spans 13 residues. From germline, CDR1 is LGHDT and CDR2 YNNKEL (reference sequence). The CDR3 bases are TGTGCCAGCAGCCGGGGGAGCAATCAGCCCCAGCATTTT. Amino acid sequence: CASSRGSNQPQHF.

The V and J genes are TRBV12-3 or TRBV12-4 and TRBJ2-3; perhaps D is TRBD1 or TRBD2 (5 bases each). Trimming removed 6 bases at V and 5 bases at J, with 21 bases between. The length of the CDR3 is 16 residues. The CDR3 here is CASRDSGPSQEDTQYF. CDR3 nucleotides: TGTGCCAGCAGGGACTCGGGGCCCTCCCAGGAAGATACGCAGTATTTT.

In this sample, this clonotype turned up a few times. The gene calls are TRBV12-3 or TRBV12-4 and TRBJ2-2; no definite D call. The CDR3 contains 12 residues. V gave up 5 bases and J gave up 3 bases, with 4 bases separating them. In DNA form, the CDR3 reads TGTGCCAGCAGTACACACACCGGGGAGCTGTTTTTT. Its translation: CASSTHTGELFF.

This clonotype was counted between two and nine times. This sequence joins TRBV3-1 and TRBJ1-2, with a tentative D call TRBD1 (5 bases). Germline assignment: CDR1 LGHDT and CDR2 YNNKEL (reference sequence). This CDR3 has 15 residues. V was pared by 2 bases and J by 4 bases, with 14 bases between. The CDR3 nucleotides are TGTGCCAGCAGCCAAACTCATTCAGGGACCTATGGCTACACCTTC. Amino acid sequence: CASSQTHSGTYGYTF.

The chain couples TRBV7-2 to TRBJ2-5, with a tentative D call TRBD2 (5 bases). The CDR3 covers 14 residues. V was pared by 5 bases and J by 5 bases, with 15 bases between. CDR1 and CDR2 (germline): SGHTA, FQGNSA. For the CDR3, the DNA is TGTGCCAGCAGCCCTAGGACTCAAAGGGAGACCCAGTACTTC. This gives the protein CASSPRTQRETQYF.

This clonotype showed up just a few times. This chain connects TRBV20-1 to TRBJ2-7; D possibly uses TRBD1 or TRBD2 (6 bases each). Germline V gives CDR1 DFQATT, CDR2 SNEGSKA (reference sequence). The CDR3 has 12 amino acids. V lost 6 bases and J lost 6, with 15 bases in between. For the CDR3, the DNA is TGCAGTGCCCCGAGGGGGGTGGGCGAGCAGTACTTC. Residues: CSAPRGVGEQYF.

This clonotype was seen only a few times. The V and J genes are TRBV19 and TRBJ1-5; D gene ambiguous. Germline V gene data show CDR1 as LNHDA and CDR2 as SQIVND (reference sequence). The length of the CDR3 is 16 residues. V was cut by 0 bases and J by 1 base, with 10 bases left in between. The CDR3 region is CASSIDHVGSNQPQHF. As DNA, the CDR3 is TGTGCCAGTAGTATAGATCACGTGGGGAGCAATCAGCCCCAGCATTTT.

The chain links TRBV7-6 to TRBJ1-6; D is perhaps TRBD1 (5 bases). Trimming took off 3 bases at V and 6 bases at J, with 9 bases between the two ends. The CDR3 runs 14 residues. Germline CDR1 reads SGHVS; CDR2 reads FNYEAQ. The CDR3 coding sequence is TGTGCCAGCAGCTTGAGGGGCCTTAATTCACCCCTCCACTTT. It yields the protein CASSLRGLNSPLHF.

The genes are TRBV5-1 and TRBJ2-5; TRBD2 aligns across 7 bases. The germline CDR1 and CDR2 sequences are SGHRS and YFSETQ. The CDR3 is made up of 15 amino acids. With V trimmed by 0 bases and J by 5 bases, 7 bases remained unmatched. The CDR3 spells CASSLGRGRMETQYF. The CDR3 nucleotides are TGCGCCAGCAGCTTGGGGCGGGGGAGAATGGAGACCCAGTACTTC.

This clonotype came up a few times. The V gene is TRBV6-2 or TRBV6-3, the J gene TRBJ2-1; no clear D gene. The CDR3 sequence is 14 residues long. In germline, CDR1 is MNHEY, CDR2 SVGEGT. Trimming shortened V by 2 bases and J by 0 bases, and 5 bases separated the two germline ends. CDR3 DNA sequence: TGTGCCAGCAGTTACGGATACTCCTACAATGAGCAGTTCTTC. It specifies CASSYGYSYNEQFF.

This clonotype was counted only a few times. The genes are TRBV2 and TRBJ2-1, with D tentatively TRBD2 (6 bases). The V end lost 9 bases, the J end lost 5 bases, and 14 bases lay between the germline ends. Per germline, CDR1 SNHLY and CDR2 FYNNEI. This CDR3 has 13 amino acids. CDR3 sequence reads: CASRDFFHNEQFF. The CDR3 bases are TGTGCCAGTCGGGACTTCTTTCACAATGAGCAGTTCTTC.

The chain links TRBV2 to TRBJ2-1; no clear D. The length of the CDR3 is 16 residues. Trimming pared 2 bases from V and 0 bases from J, leaving 11 bases between. Per germline, CDR1 SNHLY and CDR2 FYNNEI. The CDR3 is CASSETQAGSYNEQFF. The CDR3, as DNA: TGTGCCAGCAGTGAAACCCAGGCAGGCTCCTACAATGAGCAGTTCTTC.

The chain links TRBV6-5 to TRBJ2-1, with 10 bases identical to TRBD1. Germline loops: CDR1 MNHEY, CDR2 SVGAGI. V gave up 6 bases and J gave up 6 bases; unmatched junction bases: 2. This CDR3 has 13 residues. The CDR3 loop is CASSRTGGNEQFF. In nucleotides, the CDR3 is TGTGCCAGCAGCCGGACAGGGGGCAATGAGCAGTTCTTC.

The chain recombines TRBV7-9 with TRBJ2-3, with D unclear. Trimming left V 5 bases short and J 2 bases short, with 8 bases between. In germline, CDR1 is SEHNR, CDR2 FQNEAQ (reference sequence). The CDR3 spans 13 residues. The DNA for the CDR3 is TGTGCCAGCAGCCCCGACCCCACAGATACGCAGTATTTT. It specifies CASSPDPTDTQYF.

V and J are TRBV5-1 and TRBJ2-2; D possibly corresponds to TRBD2 (6 bases). There are 15 residues in the CDR3. Trimming stripped 4 bases from V and 6 bases from J, with 16 bases between. Germline CDR1 and CDR2: SGHRS and YFSETQ. The CDR3 nucleotides read TGCGCCAGCAGCCGGGGGAGGACTACCCCCGGGGAGCTGTTTTTT. Translating it yields CASSRGRTTPGELFF.